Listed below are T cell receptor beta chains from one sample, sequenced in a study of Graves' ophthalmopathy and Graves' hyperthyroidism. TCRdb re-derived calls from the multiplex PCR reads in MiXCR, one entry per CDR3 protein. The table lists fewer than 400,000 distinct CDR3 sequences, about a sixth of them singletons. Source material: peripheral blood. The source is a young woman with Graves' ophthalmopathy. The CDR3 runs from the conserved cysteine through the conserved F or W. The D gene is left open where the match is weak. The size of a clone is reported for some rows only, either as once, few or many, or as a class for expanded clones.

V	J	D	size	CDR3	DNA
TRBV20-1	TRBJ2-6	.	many	CSAATGKISGANVLTF	TGCAGTGCTGCCACAGGGAAAATCTCTGGGGCCAACGTCCTGACTTTC
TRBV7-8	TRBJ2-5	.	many	CASSLTKILDTKQTQYF	TGTGCCAGCAGCTTAACGAAGATCCTGGACACAAAGCAGACCCAGTACTTC
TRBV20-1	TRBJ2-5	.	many	CSGGLGETQYF	TGCAGTGGCGGGTTAGGAGAGACCCAGTACTTC
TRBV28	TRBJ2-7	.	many	CASSLSPGPSFFYEQYF	TGTGCCAGCAGTTTATCCCCGGGGCCGTCCTTTTTCTACGAGCAGTACTTC
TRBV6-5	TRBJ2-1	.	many	CASSYRPDNEQFF	TGTGCCAGCAGTTATAGGCCCGACAATGAGCAGTTCTTC
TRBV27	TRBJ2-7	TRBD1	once	CASTPGDSSYEQYF	TGTGCCAGCACCCCTGGGGACAGCTCCTACGAGCAGTACTTC
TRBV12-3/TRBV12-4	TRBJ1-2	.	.	CASSDALTGKYGYTF	TGTGCCAGCAGTGACGCGCTCACAGGGAAGTATGGCTACACCTTC
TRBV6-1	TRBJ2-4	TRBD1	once	CASLLRGQGVSF	TGTGCCAGCCTCCTAAGAGGCCAGGGGGTCTCCTTC
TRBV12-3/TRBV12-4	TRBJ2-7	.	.	CASSYQGEQYF	TGTGCCAGCAGCTACCAGGGGGAGCAGTACTTC
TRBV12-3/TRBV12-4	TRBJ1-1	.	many	CASSDIRFGGTEAFF	TGTGCCAGCAGTGACATTAGATTTGGGGGCACTGAAGCTTTCTTT
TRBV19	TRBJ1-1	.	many	CASSIENRENTEAFF	TGTGCCAGTAGTATAGAGAACAGGGAGAACACTGAAGCTTTCTTT
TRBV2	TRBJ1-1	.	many	CASSSSTSSLNTEAFF	TGTGCCAGCAGTTCTAGTACGTCCTCCTTAAACACTGAAGCTTTCTTT
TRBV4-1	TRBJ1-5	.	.	CVSSEGRLSNQPQHF	TGCGTCAGCAGCGAGGGGAGGCTTAGCAATCAGCCCCAGCATTTT
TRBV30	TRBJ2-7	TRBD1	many	CAWSADRTGRIHEQYF	TGTGCCTGGAGTGCAGATAGGACAGGGAGGATCCACGAGCAGTACTTC
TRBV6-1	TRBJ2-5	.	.	CARTSWSLLLLAPATQYF	TGTGCCAGGACAAGTTGGTCCTTACTACTGCTAGCCCCTGCGACCCAGTACTTC
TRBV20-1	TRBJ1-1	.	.	CSARDSSLAEAFF	TGCAGTGCTAGAGATTCCAGTCTAGCTGAAGCTTTCTTT
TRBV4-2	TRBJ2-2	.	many	CASSQPTNTGELFF	TGTGCCAGCAGCCAACCCACCAACACCGGGGAGCTGTTTTTT
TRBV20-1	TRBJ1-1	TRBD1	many	CSALDRGGRNTEAFF	TGCAGTGCTTTAGACAGGGGGGGAAGGAACACTGAAGCTTTCTTT
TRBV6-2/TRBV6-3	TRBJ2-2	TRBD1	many	CASSQTGTGYTGELFF	TGTGCCAGCAGTCAAACCGGGACAGGGTACACCGGGGAGCTGTTTTTT
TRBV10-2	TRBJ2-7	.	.	CASTPGGVHEQYF	TGCGCCAGCACCCCAGGGGGGGTCCACGAGCAGTACTTC
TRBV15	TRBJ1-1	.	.	CATSRDVRGGKEAFF	TGTGCCACCAGCAGAGATGTCCGAGGGGGTAAGGAAGCTTTCTTT
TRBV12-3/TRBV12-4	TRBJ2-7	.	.	CASSTGGTYEQYF	TGTGCCAGTAGCACCGGGGGCACCTACGAGCAGTACTTC